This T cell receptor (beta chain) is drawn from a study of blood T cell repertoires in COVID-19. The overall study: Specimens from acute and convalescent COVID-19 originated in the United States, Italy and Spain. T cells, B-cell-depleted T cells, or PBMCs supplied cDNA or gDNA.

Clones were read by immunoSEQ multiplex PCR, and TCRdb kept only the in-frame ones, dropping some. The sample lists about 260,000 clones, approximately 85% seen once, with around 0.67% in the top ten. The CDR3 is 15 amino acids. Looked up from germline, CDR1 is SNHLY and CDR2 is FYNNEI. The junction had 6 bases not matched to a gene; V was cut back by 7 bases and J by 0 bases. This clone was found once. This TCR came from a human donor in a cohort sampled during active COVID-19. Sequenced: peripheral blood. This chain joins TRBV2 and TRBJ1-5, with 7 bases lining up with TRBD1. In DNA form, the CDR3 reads TGTGCCAGCATCAAAGGGACAGATAGCAATCAGCCCCAGCATTTT. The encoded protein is CASIKGTDSNQPQHF.